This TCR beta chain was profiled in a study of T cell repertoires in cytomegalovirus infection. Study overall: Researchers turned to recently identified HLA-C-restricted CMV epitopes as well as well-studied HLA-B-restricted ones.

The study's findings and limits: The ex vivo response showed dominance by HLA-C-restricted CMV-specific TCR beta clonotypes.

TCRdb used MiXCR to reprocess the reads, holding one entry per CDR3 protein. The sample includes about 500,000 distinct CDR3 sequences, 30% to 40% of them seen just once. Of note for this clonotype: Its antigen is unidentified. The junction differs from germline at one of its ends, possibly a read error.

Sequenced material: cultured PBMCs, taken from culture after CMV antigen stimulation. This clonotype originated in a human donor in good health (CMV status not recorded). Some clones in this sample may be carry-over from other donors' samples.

This chain's CDR3 is CASSKRQGGHGYTF. The CDR3 DNA is TGTGCCAGCAGCAAAAGACAGGGGGGACATGGTTACACCTTC. The chain carries TRBV6-6 and TRBJ1-2; the match to TRBD1 covers 9 bases. CDR3 length: 14 residues. Germline-derived CDR1 and CDR2 are MNHNY and SVGAGI (reference sequence).